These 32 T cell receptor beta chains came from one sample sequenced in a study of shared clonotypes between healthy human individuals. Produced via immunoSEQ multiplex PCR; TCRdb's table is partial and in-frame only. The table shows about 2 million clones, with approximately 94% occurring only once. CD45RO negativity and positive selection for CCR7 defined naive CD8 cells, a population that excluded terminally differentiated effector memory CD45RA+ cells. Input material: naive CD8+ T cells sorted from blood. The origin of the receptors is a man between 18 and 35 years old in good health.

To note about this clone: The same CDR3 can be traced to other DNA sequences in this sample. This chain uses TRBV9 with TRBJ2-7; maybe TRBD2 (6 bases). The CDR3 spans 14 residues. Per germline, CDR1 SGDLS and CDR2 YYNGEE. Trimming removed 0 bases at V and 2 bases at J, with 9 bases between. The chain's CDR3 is CASSVDTGAYEQYF. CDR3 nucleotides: TGTGCCAGCAGCGTAGATACGGGGGCCTACGAGCAGTACTTC.

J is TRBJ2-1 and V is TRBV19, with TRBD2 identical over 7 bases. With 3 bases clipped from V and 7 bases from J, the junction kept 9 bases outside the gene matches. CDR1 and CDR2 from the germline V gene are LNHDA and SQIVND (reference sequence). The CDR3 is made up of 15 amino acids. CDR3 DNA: TGTGCCAGTAGTATTTCGGGGGAGGGTACAAATGAGCAGTTCTTC. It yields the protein CASSISGEGTNEQFF.

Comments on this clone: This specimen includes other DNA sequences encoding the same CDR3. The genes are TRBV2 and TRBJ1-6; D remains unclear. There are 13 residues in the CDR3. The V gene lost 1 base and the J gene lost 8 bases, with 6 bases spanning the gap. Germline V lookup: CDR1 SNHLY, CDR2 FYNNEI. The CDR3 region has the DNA TGTGCCAGCAGTGAAGTTGGGGATTCACCCCTCCACTTT. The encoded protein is CASSEVGDSPLHF.

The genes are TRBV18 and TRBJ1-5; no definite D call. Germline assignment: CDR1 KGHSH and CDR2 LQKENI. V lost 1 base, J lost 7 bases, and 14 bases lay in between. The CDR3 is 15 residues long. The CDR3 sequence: CASSPRRGSGQPQHF. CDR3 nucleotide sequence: TGTGCCAGCTCACCACGCCGCGGAAGCGGGCAGCCCCAGCATTTT.

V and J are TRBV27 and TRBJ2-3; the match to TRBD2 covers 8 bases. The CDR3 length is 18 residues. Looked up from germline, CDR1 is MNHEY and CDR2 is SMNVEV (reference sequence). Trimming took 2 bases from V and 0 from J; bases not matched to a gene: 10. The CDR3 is CASSLKGVAGPSTDTQYF. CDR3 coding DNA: TGTGCCAGCAGTTTAAAGGGAGTAGCGGGACCTAGCACAGATACGCAGTATTTT.

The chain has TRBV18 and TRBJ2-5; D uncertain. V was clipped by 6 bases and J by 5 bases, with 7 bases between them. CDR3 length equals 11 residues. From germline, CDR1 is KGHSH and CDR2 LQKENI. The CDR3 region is CASSRTETQYF. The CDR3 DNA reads TGTGCCAGCTCTAGGACCGAGACCCAGTACTTC. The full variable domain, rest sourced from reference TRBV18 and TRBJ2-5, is NAGVMQNPRHLVRRRGQEARLRCSPMKGHSHVYWYRQLPEEGLKFMVYLQKENIIDESGMPKERFSAEFPKEGPSILRIQQVVRGDSAAYFCASSRTETQYFGPGTRLLVL.

This chain's CDR3 is CASSATSGGSYEQYF. CDR3 coding DNA: TGTGCCAGCAGCGCAACTAGCGGGGGGAGTTACGAGCAGTACTTC. The chain recombines TRBV6-6 with TRBJ2-7; 12 bases are shared with TRBD2. Germline V gene sequence: CDR1 MNHNY, CDR2 SVGAGI (reference sequence). This CDR3 is built from 15 residues. The trim removed 6 bases at V and 4 bases at J, leaving 7 bases unmatched.

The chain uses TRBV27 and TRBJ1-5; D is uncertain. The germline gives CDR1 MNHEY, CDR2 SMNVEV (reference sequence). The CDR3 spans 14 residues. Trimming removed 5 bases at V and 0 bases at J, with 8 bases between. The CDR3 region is CASSQVSSNQPQHF. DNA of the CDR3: TGTGCCAGCAGTCAGGTGTCTAGCAATCAGCCCCAGCATTTT.

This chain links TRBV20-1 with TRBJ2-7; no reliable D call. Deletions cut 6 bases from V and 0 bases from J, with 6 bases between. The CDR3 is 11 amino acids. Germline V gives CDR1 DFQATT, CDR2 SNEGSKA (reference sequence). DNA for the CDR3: TGCAGTGCCAAGATCTCCTACGAGCAGTACTTC. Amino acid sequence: CSAKISYEQYF.

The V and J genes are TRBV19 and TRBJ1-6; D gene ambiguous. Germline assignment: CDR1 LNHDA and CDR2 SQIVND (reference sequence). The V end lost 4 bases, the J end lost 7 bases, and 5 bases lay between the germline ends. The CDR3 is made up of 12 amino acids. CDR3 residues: CASSTANSPLHF. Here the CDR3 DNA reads TGTGCCAGTAGTACTGCAAATTCACCCCTCCACTTT.

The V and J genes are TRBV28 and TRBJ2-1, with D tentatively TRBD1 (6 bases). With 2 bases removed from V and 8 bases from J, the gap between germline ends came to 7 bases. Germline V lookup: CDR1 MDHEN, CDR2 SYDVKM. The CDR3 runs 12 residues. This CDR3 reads CASSLKGDEQFF. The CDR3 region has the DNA TGTGCCAGCAGTTTAAAGGGGGATGAGCAGTTCTTC.

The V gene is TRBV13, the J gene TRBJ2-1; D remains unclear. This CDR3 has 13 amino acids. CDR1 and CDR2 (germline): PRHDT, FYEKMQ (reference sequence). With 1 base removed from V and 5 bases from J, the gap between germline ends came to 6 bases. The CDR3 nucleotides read TGTGCCAGCAGCTTAGAAGAGGACAATGAGCAGTTCTTC. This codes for CASSLEEDNEQFF.

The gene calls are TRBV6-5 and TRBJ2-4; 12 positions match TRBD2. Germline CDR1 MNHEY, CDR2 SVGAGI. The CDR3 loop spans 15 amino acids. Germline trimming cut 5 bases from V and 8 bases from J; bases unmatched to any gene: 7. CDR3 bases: TGTGCCAGCAGTCCGGCCGGGACTAGCGGGTACATTCAGTACTTC. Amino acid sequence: CASSPAGTSGYIQYF.

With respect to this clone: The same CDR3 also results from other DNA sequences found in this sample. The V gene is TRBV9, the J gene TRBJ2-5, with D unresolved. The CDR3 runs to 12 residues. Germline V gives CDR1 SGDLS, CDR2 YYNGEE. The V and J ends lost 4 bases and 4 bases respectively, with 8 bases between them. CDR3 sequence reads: CASSSPRETQYF. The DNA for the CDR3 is TGTGCCAGCAGCTCCCCACGAGAGACCCAGTACTTC.

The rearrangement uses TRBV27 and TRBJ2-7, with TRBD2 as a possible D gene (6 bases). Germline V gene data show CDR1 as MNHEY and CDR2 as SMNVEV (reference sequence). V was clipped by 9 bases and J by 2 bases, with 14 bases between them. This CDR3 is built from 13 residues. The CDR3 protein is CASHSGNPYEQYF. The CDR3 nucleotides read TGTGCCAGTCATAGCGGCAACCCCTACGAGCAGTACTTC.

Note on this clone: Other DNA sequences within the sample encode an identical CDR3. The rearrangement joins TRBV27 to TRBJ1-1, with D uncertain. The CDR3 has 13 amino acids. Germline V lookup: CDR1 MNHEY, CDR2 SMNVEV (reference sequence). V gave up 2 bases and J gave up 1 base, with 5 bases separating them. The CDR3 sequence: CASSLVENTEAFF. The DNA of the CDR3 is TGTGCCAGCAGTTTAGTAGAGAACACTGAAGCTTTCTTT.

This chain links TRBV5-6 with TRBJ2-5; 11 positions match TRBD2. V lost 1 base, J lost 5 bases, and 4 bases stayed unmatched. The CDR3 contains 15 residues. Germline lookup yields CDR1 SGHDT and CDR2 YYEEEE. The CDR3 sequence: CASSLYLAGGETQYF. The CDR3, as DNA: TGTGCCAGCAGCTTGTACCTAGCGGGAGGTGAGACCCAGTACTTC.

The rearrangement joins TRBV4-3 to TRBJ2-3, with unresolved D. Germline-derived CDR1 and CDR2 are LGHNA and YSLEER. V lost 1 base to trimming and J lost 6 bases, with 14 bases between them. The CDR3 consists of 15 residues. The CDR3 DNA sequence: TGCGCCAGCAGCCAAGTCGGCGGAGTCGGGGATACGCAGTATTTT. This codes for CASSQVGGVGDTQYF.

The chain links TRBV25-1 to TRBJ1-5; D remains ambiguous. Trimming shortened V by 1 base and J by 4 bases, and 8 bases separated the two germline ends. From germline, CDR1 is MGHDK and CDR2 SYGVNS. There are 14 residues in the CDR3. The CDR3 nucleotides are TGTGCCAGCAGTGAATGGGAGGAGAATCAGCCCCAGCATTTT. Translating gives CASSEWEENQPQHF.

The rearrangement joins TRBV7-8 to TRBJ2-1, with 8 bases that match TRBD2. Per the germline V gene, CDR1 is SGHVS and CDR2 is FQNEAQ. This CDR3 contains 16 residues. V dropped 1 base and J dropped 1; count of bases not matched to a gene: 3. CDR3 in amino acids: CASSLGSSGSYNEQFF. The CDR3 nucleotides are TGTGCCAGCAGCTTAGGTTCTAGCGGGTCCTACAATGAGCAGTTCTTC.

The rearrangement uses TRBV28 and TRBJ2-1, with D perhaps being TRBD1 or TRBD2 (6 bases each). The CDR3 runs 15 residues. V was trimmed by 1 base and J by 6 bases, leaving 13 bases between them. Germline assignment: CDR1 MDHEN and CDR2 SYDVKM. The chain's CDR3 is CASSLSEGGFNEQFF. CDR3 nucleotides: TGTGCCAGCAGTTTATCAGAGGGGGGTTTCAATGAGCAGTTCTTC.

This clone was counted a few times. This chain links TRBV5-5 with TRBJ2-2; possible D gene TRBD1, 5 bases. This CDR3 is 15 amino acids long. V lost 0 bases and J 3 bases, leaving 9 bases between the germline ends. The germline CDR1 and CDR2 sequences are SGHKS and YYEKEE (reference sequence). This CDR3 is CASSLVRTHTGELFF. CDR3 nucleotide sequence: TGTGCCAGCAGCTTGGTGAGGACACACACCGGGGAGCTGTTTTTT.

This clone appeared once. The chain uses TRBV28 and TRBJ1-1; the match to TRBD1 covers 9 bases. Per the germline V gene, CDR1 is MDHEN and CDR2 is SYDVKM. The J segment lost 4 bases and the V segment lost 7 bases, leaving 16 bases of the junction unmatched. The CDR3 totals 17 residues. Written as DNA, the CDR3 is TGTGCCAGCATGCCGTACACTGAATGGGACAGGGCCACTGAAGCTTTCTTT. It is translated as CASMPYTEWDRATEAFF.

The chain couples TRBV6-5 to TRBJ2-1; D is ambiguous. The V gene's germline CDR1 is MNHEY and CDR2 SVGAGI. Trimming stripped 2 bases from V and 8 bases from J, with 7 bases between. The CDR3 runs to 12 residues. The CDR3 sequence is CASSYTADEQFF. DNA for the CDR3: TGTGCCAGCAGTTACACGGCGGATGAGCAGTTCTTC.

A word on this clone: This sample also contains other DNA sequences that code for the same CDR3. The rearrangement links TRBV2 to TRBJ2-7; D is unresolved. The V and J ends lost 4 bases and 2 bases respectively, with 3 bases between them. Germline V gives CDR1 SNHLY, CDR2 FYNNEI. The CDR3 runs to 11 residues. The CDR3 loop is CASSGTYEQYF. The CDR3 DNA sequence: TGTGCCAGCAGTGGGACCTACGAGCAGTACTTC.

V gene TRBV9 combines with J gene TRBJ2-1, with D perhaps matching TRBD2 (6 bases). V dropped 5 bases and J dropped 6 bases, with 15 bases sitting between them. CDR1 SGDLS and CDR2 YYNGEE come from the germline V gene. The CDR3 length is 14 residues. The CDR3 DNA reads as TGTGCCAGCAGAACTAGCCTGGCGGCCAATGAGCAGTTCTTC. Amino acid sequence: CASRTSLAANEQFF.

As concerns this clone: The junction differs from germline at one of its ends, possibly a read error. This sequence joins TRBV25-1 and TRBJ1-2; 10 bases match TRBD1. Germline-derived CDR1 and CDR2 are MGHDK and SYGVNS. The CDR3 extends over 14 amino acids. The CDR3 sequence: CASSELGRQGARAF. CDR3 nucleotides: TGTGCCAGCAGTGAATTAGGGCGACAGGGGGCCAGGGCCTTC.

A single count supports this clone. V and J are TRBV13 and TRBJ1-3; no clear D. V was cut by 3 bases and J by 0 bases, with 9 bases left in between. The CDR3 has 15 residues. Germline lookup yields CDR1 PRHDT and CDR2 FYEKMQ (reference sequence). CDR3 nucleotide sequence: TGTGCCAGCAGCTTCCTGGGGAGCTCTGGAAACACCATATATTTT. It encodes CASSFLGSSGNTIYF. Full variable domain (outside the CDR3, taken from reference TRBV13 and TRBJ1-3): AAGVIQSPRHLIKEKRETATLKCYPIPRHDTVYWYQQGPGQDPQFLISFYEKMQSDKGSIPDRFSAQQFSDYHSELNMSSLELGDSALYFCASSFLGSSGNTIYFGEGSWLTVV.

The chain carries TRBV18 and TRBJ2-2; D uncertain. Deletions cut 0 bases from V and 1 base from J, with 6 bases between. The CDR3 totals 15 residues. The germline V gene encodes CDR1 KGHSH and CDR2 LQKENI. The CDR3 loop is CASSPPGRNTGELFF. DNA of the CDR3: TGTGCCAGCTCACCACCAGGGCGGAACACCGGGGAGCTGTTTTTT.

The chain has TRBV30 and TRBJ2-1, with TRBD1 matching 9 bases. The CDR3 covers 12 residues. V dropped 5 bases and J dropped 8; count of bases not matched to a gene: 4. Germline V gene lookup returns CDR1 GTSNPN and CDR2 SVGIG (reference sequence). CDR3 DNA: TGTGCCTGGGCGGGACAGGGTGATGAGCAGTTCTTC. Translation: CAWAGQGDEQFF.

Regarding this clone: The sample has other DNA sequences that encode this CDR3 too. CDR3 coding DNA: TGTGCCATCAGGGGCGGGAGTAGCTACGAGCAGTACTTC. Protein: CAIRGGSSYEQYF. The rearrangement links TRBV10-3 to TRBJ2-7; 7 positions match TRBD2. Germline assignment: CDR1 ENHRY and CDR2 SYGVKD. V shed 6 bases and J 3 bases; nucleotides not matched to a gene: 5. The CDR3 sequence is 13 residues long.

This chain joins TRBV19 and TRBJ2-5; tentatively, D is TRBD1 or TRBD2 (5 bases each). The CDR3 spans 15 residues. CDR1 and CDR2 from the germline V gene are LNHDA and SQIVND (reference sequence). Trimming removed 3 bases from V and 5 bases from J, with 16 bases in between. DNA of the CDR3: TGTGCCAGTAGTATTACCGGGGCTACGGGTGAGACCCAGTACTTC. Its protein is CASSITGATGETQYF.